The 23 T cell receptor beta chains below all came from one sample that was sequenced in a study of regulatory T cells in long-lasting Graves disease. The TCR beta library used iRepertoire HTBI primers with Arm-PCR amplification of CDR3. A single record per CDR3 protein comes from TCRdb applying MiXCR to the multiplex PCR reads. In the table there are about 470,000 distinct CDR3 sequences, around 21% of which are singletons. The time point: persistent/refractory GD, antithyroid drugs over 5 years with positive TRAb. RNA isolated from PBMCs was used to make the TCR library. This specimen consisted of peripheral blood mononuclear cells (PBMCs), obtained when the disease was refractory, from a patient treated with antithyroid drugs. These receptors originate from a female donor with Graves disease.

The chain has TRBV20-1 and TRBJ1-1; D might be TRBD1 (6 bases). V was pared by 1 base and J by 6 bases, with 6 bases between. The V gene's germline CDR1 is DFQATT and CDR2 SNEGSKA (reference sequence). This CDR3 is built from 11 residues. The DNA for the CDR3 is TGCAGTGCTAGAGGGACAGCTGAAGCTTTCTTT. Its protein is CSARGTAEAFF.

The J gene is TRBJ2-7, the V gene TRBV28; D tentatively reads TRBD1 or TRBD2 (5 bases each). V lost 3 bases, J lost 6 bases, and 9 bases lay in between. The CDR3 is made up of 12 amino acids. The germline V gene encodes CDR1 MDHEN and CDR2 SYDVKM. The CDR3 sequence is CASSFLGTEQYF. In DNA form, the CDR3 reads TGTGCCAGCAGTTTTTTGGGGACCGAGCAGTACTTC.

This clonotype was counted only a few times. This rearrangement joins TRBV10-3 to TRBJ2-7; D unresolved. This CDR3 spans 14 amino acids. CDR1 is ENHRY, CDR2 SYGVKD, per germline. V dropped 3 bases and J dropped 0 bases, with 9 bases sitting between them. The CDR3 region has the DNA TGTGCCATCAGTGAAAGGTTTAGCTCCTACGAGCAGTACTTC. Protein sequence: CAISERFSSYEQYF.

The chain's CDR3 is CASSPDRGDEQFF. CDR3 nucleotides: TGTGCCAGCTCACCAGACAGGGGGGATGAGCAGTTCTTC. The gene calls are TRBV18 and TRBJ2-1, with TRBD1 matching over 9 bases. The CDR3 length is 13 residues. Germline lookup yields CDR1 KGHSH and CDR2 LQKENI. Trimming removed 2 bases from V and 8 bases from J; junction bases left unmatched: 1.

In nucleotides, the CDR3 is TGTGCCATCAGTGAGTCGTGGACTAGCGGAGGCGGGTATGAGCAGTTCTTC. Residues: CAISESWTSGGGYEQFF. V is TRBV10-3 and J is TRBJ2-1, with 10 bases aligning to TRBD2. Germline CDR1 and CDR2: ENHRY and SYGVKD. The CDR3 is 17 amino acids. Trimming cost V 0 bases and J 8 bases; bases outside gene matches: 10.

Many counts were recorded for this clonotype. The V call is TRBV3-1, the J call TRBJ2-5; TRBD2 aligns across 12 bases. The ends lost 5 bases at V and 3 bases at J; junction bases unmatched: 4. Germline-derived CDR1 and CDR2 are LGHDT and YNNKEL (reference sequence). The CDR3 is 15 amino acids. In nucleotides, the CDR3 is TGTGCCAGCAGCTCCCGGACTAGCGGGGAAGAGACCCAGTACTTC. This encodes CASSSRTSGEETQYF.

This clonotype turned up a few times. J is TRBJ2-7 and V is TRBV7-9, with TRBD1 identical over 11 bases. V dropped 1 base and J dropped 9; count of bases not matched to a gene: 2. This CDR3 comprises 13 residues. The germline V gene encodes CDR1 SEHNR and CDR2 FQNEAQ (reference sequence). CDR3 protein: CASSLGTGGVQYF. CDR3 sequence (DNA): TGTGCCAGCAGCTTAGGGACAGGGGGCGTGCAGTACTTC.

This clonotype was seen at least ten times. The chain recombines TRBV28 with TRBJ2-7; D is unresolved. Germline CDR1 MDHEN, CDR2 SYDVKM. V lost 3 bases to trimming and J lost 1 base, with 7 bases between them. This CDR3 spans 13 amino acids. The DNA of the CDR3 is TGTGCCAGCAGTTTTGGCGTATCCTACGAGCAGTACTTC. This codes for CASSFGVSYEQYF.

Points on this clonotype: One end of the junction is discordant with germline, which a read error may explain. The chain has TRBV28 and TRBJ2-7, with a tentative D call TRBD2 (7 bases). Germline V gene data show CDR1 as MDHEN and CDR2 as SYDVKM. The CDR3 spans 15 residues. The CDR3 sequence: CASSPLGGAALEQHF. DNA of the CDR3: TGTGCCAGCAGCCCCTTGGGGGGGGCGGCTTTAGAGCAGCACTTC.

The chain recombines TRBV7-3 with TRBJ1-1, with D perhaps matching TRBD1 (5 bases). Germline values: CDR1 SGHTA, CDR2 FQGTGA. This CDR3 has 13 residues. Trimming took off 5 bases at V and 4 bases at J, with 11 bases between the two ends. Here the CDR3 reads CASSPYGGTEAFF. CDR3 sequence (DNA): TGTGCCAGCAGCCCTTACGGGGGCACTGAAGCTTTCTTT.

The genes are TRBV6-1 and TRBJ2-7; TRBD1 or TRBD2 may be the D gene (6 bases each). V lost 6 bases to trimming and J lost 4 bases, with 19 bases between them. CDR3 length: 15 residues. Germline values: CDR1 MNHNS, CDR2 SASEGT. The CDR3 bases are TGTGCCAGCAGCCTTGTTGGGGGGCCGAGTTACGAGCAGTACTTC. It codes for CASSLVGGPSYEQYF.

This clonotype was picked up a small number of times. V and J are TRBV6-1 and TRBJ1-1; D uncertain. Per germline, CDR1 MNHNS and CDR2 SASEGT. V lost 7 bases and J 1 base, leaving 10 bases between the germline ends. The CDR3 loop spans 13 amino acids. The CDR3: CASIFDSNTEAFF. In nucleotides, the CDR3 is TGTGCCAGCATTTTTGATTCGAACACTGAAGCTTTCTTT.

This clonotype came up a few times. The V gene is TRBV30, the J gene TRBJ2-3, with 10 bases lining up with TRBD2. The J segment lost 5 bases and the V segment lost 2 bases, leaving 4 bases of the junction unmatched. The CDR3 contains 14 residues. Germline values: CDR1 GTSNPN, CDR2 SVGIG (reference sequence). CDR3 protein: CAWSTAGGIDTQYF. Written as DNA, the CDR3 is TGTGCCTGGAGTACAGCGGGAGGGATAGATACGCAGTATTTT.

The genes are TRBV4-2 and TRBJ2-7; 10 bases are shared with TRBD1. Trimming at V came to 4 bases and at J to 4 bases, leaving 10 bases not matched to a gene. Per the germline V gene, CDR1 is LGHNA and CDR2 is YNFKEQ. This CDR3 is built from 16 residues. CDR3 region: CASSRSGTGVGYEQYF. The CDR3 DNA is TGTGCCAGCAGCCGATCCGGGACAGGGGTTGGGTACGAGCAGTACTTC.

This clonotype was counted at least ten times. This chain joins TRBV12-3 or TRBV12-4 and TRBJ2-7; D might be TRBD2 (7 bases). Deletions cut 6 bases from V and 2 bases from J, with 14 bases between. The CDR3 sequence is 14 residues long. The DNA for the CDR3 is TGTGCCAGCAGGACGTGGGGGGGGCCCTACGAGCAGTACTTC. This encodes CASRTWGGPYEQYF.

The chain employs TRBV3-1 and TRBJ2-1; 11 bases align to TRBD2. V dropped 4 bases and J dropped 7; count of bases not matched to a gene: 9. This CDR3 contains 16 residues. CDR1 and CDR2 (germline): LGHDT, YNNKEL (reference sequence). Here the CDR3 reads CASSLETSGKDNEQFF. Written as DNA, the CDR3 is TGTGCCAGCAGCCTGGAGACTAGCGGGAAGGATAATGAGCAGTTCTTC.

This clonotype was found many times. This chain joins TRBV2 and TRBJ1-6; D is unclear. Germline CDR1 and CDR2: SNHLY and FYNNEI. This CDR3 comprises 14 residues. Trimming left V 4 bases short and J 3 bases short, with 7 bases between. The CDR3 DNA is TGTGCCAGCAGTGCGCCAATCTATAATTCACCCCTCCACTTT. This encodes CASSAPIYNSPLHF. The complete variable domain, with remaining parts taken from reference TRBV2 and TRBJ1-6, reads EPEVTQTPSHQVTQMGQEVILRCVPISNHLYFYWYRQILGQKVEFLVSFYNNEISEKSEIFDDQFSVERPDGSNFTLKIRSTKLEDSAMYFCASSAPIYNSPLHFGNGTRLTVT.

A note on this clonotype: Its ends do not fully match the called genes, so a read error is possible. The rearrangement uses TRBV13 and TRBJ2-7, with 9 positions matching TRBD2. Germline V gene data show CDR1 as PRHDT and CDR2 as FYEKMQ (reference sequence). The CDR3 is 14 amino acids. CDR3 coding DNA: TGCGCCAGCAGCCAGCCGGGACTAGCCCACGAGCAGTACTTC. Amino acids: CASSQPGLAHEQYF.

This clonotype has ten or more counts. The V call is TRBV6-1, the J call TRBJ2-7; D call uncertain. CDR1 is MNHNS, CDR2 SASEGT, per germline. Deletions cut 6 bases from V and 3 bases from J, with 18 bases between. This CDR3 has 15 amino acids. The CDR3 bases are TGTGCCAGCAGCCACCCTCGGGTTGTGGGCTACGAGCAGTACTTC. Protein product: CASSHPRVVGYEQYF.

The chain combines TRBV13 with TRBJ1-1, with TRBD1 as a possible D gene (5 bases). The V gene lost 4 bases and the J gene lost 1 base, with 16 bases spanning the gap. CDR3 length: 16 amino acids. Looked up from germline, CDR1 is PRHDT and CDR2 is FYEKMQ (reference sequence). CDR3 nucleotide sequence: TGTGCCAGCAGCTCTGGGACCTCTCTCAGGAACACTGAAGCTTTCTTT. Protein sequence: CASSSGTSLRNTEAFF. The whole variable domain, filled in from reference TRBV13 and TRBJ1-1, reads AAGVIQSPRHLIKEKRETATLKCYPIPRHDTVYWYQQGPGQDPQFLISFYEKMQSDKGSIPDRFSAQQFSDYHSELNMSSLELGDSALYFCASSSGTSLRNTEAFFGQGTRLTVV.

This clonotype showed up many times. V is TRBV2 and J is TRBJ2-7; TRBD2 matches 8 bases. Per the germline V gene, CDR1 is SNHLY and CDR2 is FYNNEI. Losses at the gene ends were 6 bases for V and 8 bases for J; bases not matched to a gene: 15. The CDR3 spans 15 residues. CDR3 protein: CASRAPGLVKSKQYF. The CDR3 bases are TGTGCCAGCAGGGCCCCGGGACTAGTAAAGTCAAAGCAGTACTTC.

Ten or more counts support this clonotype. The chain couples TRBV20-1 to TRBJ2-5; TRBD2 matches 8 bases. Germline assignment: CDR1 DFQATT and CDR2 SNEGSKA (reference sequence). This CDR3 has 18 residues. V was clipped by 3 bases and J by 2 bases; unmatched bases: 17. CDR3 DNA: TGCAGTGCTAGCGGTTCGGTTGGGGCCATAGCGGGACAAGAGACCCAGTACTTC. Amino acid sequence: CSASGSVGAIAGQETQYF.

This clonotype was recorded a few times. V is TRBV4-1 and J is TRBJ2-5, with D perhaps TRBD2 (5 bases). The germline V and J ends were trimmed by 0 bases and 4 bases, with 21 bases remaining between them. The CDR3 covers 18 residues. Germline V gene lookup returns CDR1 MGHRA and CDR2 YSYEKL. As DNA, the CDR3 is TGCGCCAGCAGCCAAGATCGGGAACGGGCAGACACCCCAGAGACCCAGTACTTC. This gives the protein CASSQDRERADTPETQYF.